This T cell receptor (beta chain) appears in the sequencing data of a study of identical twins. V dropped 4 bases and J dropped 4; count of bases not matched to a gene: 11. The CDR3 runs to 17 residues. Germline V gene sequence: CDR1 MGHRA, CDR2 YSYEKL. Each CDR3 protein is one row after TCRdb ran MiXCR on the 5' RACE reads. The sample consists of about 340,000 distinct CDR3 sequences, approximately 13% of them appearing once. The same sample was also used in a study of yellow fever vaccine responses in identical twins.

The sequenced material came from CD8+ T cells sorted from blood. The sequence was obtained from a woman aged 18 to 35 in good health. The chain employs TRBV4-1 and TRBJ2-1; 9 positions agree with TRBD2. CDR3 in amino acids: CASSLSGSGSRYNEQFF. The CDR3 DNA sequence: TGCGCCAGCAGCCTGAGTGGTAGCGGGAGTAGGTACAATGAGCAGTTCTTC.